This T cell receptor beta chain was found in a study of T-cell reconstitution after alpha-beta-depleted transplantation in children. This clonotype was seen more than once but under ten times. Unique molecular identifiers were incorporated when the TCRbeta library was constructed. In TCRdb, the PCR reads were re-called with MiXCR into one record per CDR3 protein. The table has around 380,000 distinct CDR3 sequences, 11% seen once; the top ten hold 4.5% to 7%. Germline CDR1 reads LGHNA; CDR2 reads YNFKEQ. Losses at the gene ends were 2 bases for V and 6 bases for J; bases not matched to a gene: 5. The CDR3 runs to 15 residues.

The origin of this receptor is a human donor who donated a stem cell graft to a child with acute myeloid leukemia. The sample was PBMCs from the stem cell graft donor, taken from the stem cell graft. The V and J genes are TRBV4-2 and TRBJ2-3; 10 positions agree with TRBD2. CDR3 bases: TGTGCCAGCAGCCAACCTAGCGGGAGTAGGGATACGCAGTATTTT. Translation: CASSQPSGSRDTQYF.